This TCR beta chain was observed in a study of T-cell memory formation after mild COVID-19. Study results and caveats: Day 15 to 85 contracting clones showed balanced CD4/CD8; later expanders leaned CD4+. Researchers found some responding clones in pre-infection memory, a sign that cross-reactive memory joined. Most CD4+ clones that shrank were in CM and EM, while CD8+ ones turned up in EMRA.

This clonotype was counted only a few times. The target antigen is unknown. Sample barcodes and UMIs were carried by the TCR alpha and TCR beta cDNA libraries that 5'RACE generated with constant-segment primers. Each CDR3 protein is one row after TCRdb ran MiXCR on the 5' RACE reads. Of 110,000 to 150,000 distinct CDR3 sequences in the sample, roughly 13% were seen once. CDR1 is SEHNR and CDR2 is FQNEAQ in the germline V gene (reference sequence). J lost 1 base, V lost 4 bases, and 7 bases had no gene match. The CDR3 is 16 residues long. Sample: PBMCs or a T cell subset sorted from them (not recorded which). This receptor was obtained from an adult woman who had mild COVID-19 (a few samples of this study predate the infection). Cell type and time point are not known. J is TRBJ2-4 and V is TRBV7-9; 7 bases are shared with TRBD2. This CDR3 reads CASSYLGEGAKNIQYF. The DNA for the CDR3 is TGTGCCAGCAGCTACCTCGGGGAGGGGGCCAAAAACATTCAGTACTTC.